These 20 T cell receptor beta chains were sequenced from one sample in a study of regulatory T cells in long-lasting Graves disease. Arm-PCR of CDR3 regions with iRepertoire HTBI primers generated TCR beta libraries. TCRdb analysed the multiplex PCR reads with MiXCR anew, one entry per CDR3 protein. The sample yields about 530,000 distinct CDR3 sequences, about 16% seen once. Indicated time point: newly diagnosed GD, antithyroid drugs for less than 3 months. Extracted PBMC RNA gave rise to the TCR library. These data also featured in a second study, about T cells in Graves' hyperthyroidism and ophthalmopathy.

The specimen comprised peripheral blood mononuclear cells (PBMCs), sampled at new diagnosis, from a patient treated with antithyroid drugs. The origin of the receptors is a woman aged 35-65 years with Graves disease.

This clonotype was found a few times. V and J are TRBV27 and TRBJ2-1, with 7 bases fitting TRBD1. Germline V lookup: CDR1 MNHEY, CDR2 SMNVEV (reference sequence). The length of the CDR3 is 18 residues. The V and J ends lost 4 bases and 7 bases, in that order; junction bases with no gene match: 19. CDR3 protein: CASSSLTGLTTFRNEQFF. Here the CDR3 DNA reads TGTGCCAGCAGTTCCCTGACAGGGCTTACGACTTTTAGGAATGAGCAGTTCTTC.

This clonotype was picked up many times. This sequence joins TRBV28 and TRBJ1-2; no reliable D call. Trimming left V 3 bases short and J 6 bases short, with 11 bases between. The CDR3 contains 13 residues. The germline gives CDR1 MDHEN, CDR2 SYDVKM. The DNA of the CDR3 is TGTGCCAGCAGTTTCCCTGTAGAACATGGCTACACCTTC. Translating gives CASSFPVEHGYTF.

The chain links TRBV19 to TRBJ1-1, with unresolved D. The CDR3 extends over 12 amino acids. Germline loops: CDR1 LNHDA, CDR2 SQIVND (reference sequence). The V end lost 11 bases, the J end lost 3 bases, and 13 bases lay between the germline ends. The CDR3 DNA follows: TGTGCCTGCCGGGATTTACACACTGAAGCTTTCTTT. Translated: CACRDLHTEAFF.

A few counts support this clonotype. The chain employs TRBV5-1 and TRBJ1-2; D unresolved. Germline lookup yields CDR1 SGHRS and CDR2 YFSETQ. The germline V and J ends were trimmed by 4 bases and 3 bases, with 16 bases remaining between them. The CDR3 consists of 15 residues. CDR3 sequence reads: CASSNGPLGDYGYTF. The CDR3 DNA sequence: TGCGCCAGCAGCAACGGACCTCTCGGGGACTATGGCTACACCTTC.

This clonotype was seen at least ten times. The chain combines TRBV6-2 or TRBV6-3 with TRBJ1-2; no clear D gene. Germline V gene data show CDR1 as MNHEY and CDR2 as SVGEGT. The CDR3 contains 16 residues. V was clipped by 2 bases and J by 4 bases, with 17 bases between them. The chain's CDR3 is CASSYDTGKALYGYTF. The CDR3 DNA follows: TGTGCCAGCAGTTACGATACGGGAAAGGCCCTCTATGGCTACACCTTC.

This clonotype was recorded at least ten times. The CDR3 sequence: CASSSQQSTDTQYF. Written as DNA, the CDR3 is TGTGCCAGCAGTTCACAGCAGAGTACAGATACGCAGTATTTT. This chain links TRBV27 with TRBJ2-3; D gene ambiguous. V lost 4 bases and J 3 bases, leaving 11 bases between the germline ends. In germline, CDR1 is MNHEY, CDR2 SMNVEV (reference sequence). The CDR3 runs to 14 residues.

This clonotype has a handful of counts. The chain joins TRBV7-2 to TRBJ2-2; 7 bases align to TRBD1. Germline values: CDR1 SGHTA, CDR2 FQGNSA. J gave up 1 base and V 1 base, and 6 bases lay outside the gene matches. CDR3 length equals 17 residues. In nucleotides, the CDR3 is TGTGCCAGCAGCTTAGTGGGGACAGCTCTGAACACCGGGGAGCTGTTTTTT. Translated: CASSLVGTALNTGELFF.

This rearrangement joins TRBV29-1 to TRBJ2-1; possible D gene TRBD1, 5 bases. The CDR3 totals 12 residues. The germline V gene has CDR1 SQVTM and CDR2 ANQGSEA. The V end lost 3 bases, the J end lost 4 bases, and 7 bases lay between the germline ends. The CDR3 reads CSVDQGYNEQFF. In DNA, the CDR3 is TGCAGCGTTGACCAGGGATACAATGAGCAGTTCTTC.

This clonotype appeared many times. The chain has TRBV20-1 and TRBJ2-5, with a possible D match to TRBD2 (6 bases). This CDR3 spans 14 amino acids. Germline V lookup: CDR1 DFQATT, CDR2 SNEGSKA (reference sequence). V gave up 0 bases and J gave up 5 bases, with 13 bases separating them. The CDR3 reads CSARDWGGEETQYF. The DNA of the CDR3 is TGCAGTGCTAGAGATTGGGGCGGGGAGGAGACCCAGTACTTC.

V gene TRBV12-3 or TRBV12-4 combines with J gene TRBJ2-7; D not certain. The CDR3 length is 10 residues. Trimming stripped 11 bases from V and 7 bases from J, with 12 bases between. This CDR3 reads CAGPPEEQYF. DNA for the CDR3: TGTGCCGGGCCCCCTGAGGAGCAGTACTTC.

This chain joins TRBV14 and TRBJ2-1; 10 positions match TRBD2. The trim removed 2 bases at V and 7 bases at J, leaving 8 bases unmatched. The CDR3 is 16 amino acids. The germline V gene has CDR1 SGHDN and CDR2 FVKESK. The CDR3 nucleotides read TGTGCCAGCAGCCAACTTCTAGCGGGGGCGGAGAATGAGCAGTTCTTC. Amino acids: CASSQLLAGAENEQFF.

This clonotype has more than one count but fewer than ten. The rearrangement uses TRBV20-1 and TRBJ2-5; TRBD2 matches 8 bases. CDR1 and CDR2 from the germline V gene are DFQATT and SNEGSKA (reference sequence). CDR3 length equals 14 residues. V shed 4 bases and J 2 bases; nucleotides not matched to a gene: 6. DNA for the CDR3: TGCAGTGCTACAGGCGGGAGGTCTCAAGAGACCCAGTACTTC. Translated: CSATGGRSQETQYF.

This clonotype showed up many times. The genes are TRBV28 and TRBJ2-7; tentatively, D is TRBD1 or TRBD2 (5 bases each). V lost 5 bases, J lost 2 bases, and 19 bases lay in between. The CDR3 covers 16 residues. Germline V gene lookup returns CDR1 MDHEN and CDR2 SYDVKM. In nucleotides, the CDR3 is TGTGCCAGCAGTCCCCCACCGGGGCACGGCGCCTACGAGCAGTACTTC. Translation gives CASSPPPGHGAYEQYF.

This clonotype was counted ten times or more. The chain couples TRBV10-3 to TRBJ1-1; 7 bases are a match to TRBD1. CDR1 is ENHRY and CDR2 is SYGVKD in the germline V gene. Losses at the gene ends were 3 bases for V and 4 bases for J; bases not matched to a gene: 8. The CDR3 contains 15 residues. The CDR3 reads CAISDPSQGSTEAFF. CDR3 DNA: TGTGCCATCAGTGACCCCTCACAGGGGAGCACTGAAGCTTTCTTT.

Worth noting for this clonotype: A single base separates this from a much larger clone, so it may be a read error. V is TRBV6-5 and J is TRBJ2-7; 8 bases are shared with TRBD1. The CDR3 sequence is 16 residues long. Looked up from germline, CDR1 is MNHEY and CDR2 is SVGAGI. The CDR3 reads CASSYSSGQGAYERYF. CDR3 nucleotides: TGTGCCAGCAGTTACTCGAGTGGGCAGGGGGCCTACGAGCGGTACTTC.

This clonotype has at least ten counts. The chain joins TRBV6-1 to TRBJ1-4; D call uncertain. CDR3 size: 14 residues. The germline V gene has CDR1 MNHNS and CDR2 SASEGT. Trimming shortened V by 6 bases and J by 2 bases, and 10 bases separated the two germline ends. CDR3 DNA sequence: TGTGCCAGCAGCGAGGTTGAGACTAATGAAAAACTGTTTTTT. Translated, it gives CASSEVETNEKLFF.

The table lists this clonotype with many counts. The chain carries TRBV30 and TRBJ2-5; D gene unclear. Between the trimmed V and J ends, which lost 0 bases and 4 bases, there was a span of 3 bases. Looked up from germline, CDR1 is GTSNPN and CDR2 is SVGIG (reference sequence). The CDR3 length is 11 residues. The chain's CDR3 is CAWSVLETQYF. For the CDR3, the DNA is TGTGCCTGGAGTGTGTTAGAGACCCAGTACTTC.

This clonotype is a singleton in its sample. The chain couples TRBV10-3 to TRBJ2-1; 9 bases line up with TRBD2. The trim removed 0 bases at V and 5 bases at J, leaving 5 bases unmatched. The CDR3 length is 16 residues. Germline loops: CDR1 ENHRY, CDR2 SYGVKD. The CDR3 sequence: CAISESMLAGNNEQFF. The CDR3 DNA is TGTGCCATCAGTGAGTCCATGCTAGCGGGGAACAATGAGCAGTTCTTC.

V gene TRBV5-1 combines with J gene TRBJ1-2; no clear D. This CDR3 has 13 residues. The germline CDR1 and CDR2 sequences are SGHRS and YFSETQ. Trimming shortened V by 3 bases and J by 3 bases, and 9 bases separated the two germline ends. In nucleotides, the CDR3 is TGCGCCAGCAGCTCGCAGGTCGACTATGGCTACACCTTC. Amino acid sequence: CASSSQVDYGYTF.

The chain carries TRBV12-3 or TRBV12-4 and TRBJ1-5; D remains ambiguous. V lost 7 bases and J lost 2, with 9 bases in between. The CDR3 has 13 residues. The CDR3 region is CASTLGGNQPQHF. Written as DNA, the CDR3 is TGTGCCAGCACCCTGGGAGGCAATCAGCCCCAGCATTTT.